These 8 T cell receptor beta chains share one sample of origin, sequenced in a study of early stage breast cancer tumors. Assay used: immunoSEQ multiplex PCR; TCRdb lists only in-frame clones, some missing. This sample has about 31,000 clones; roughly 77% occur once, and the top ten carry 10%. Sequenced input: breast tumor tissue. The receptors were sampled from a person between 30 and 45 years old with breast cancer.

The chain links TRBV7-3 to TRBJ2-2, with 8 positions matching TRBD1. Unmatched junction bases numbered 8, after V lost 5 bases and J lost 9 bases. This CDR3 is built from 14 residues. CDR1 and CDR2 from the germline V gene are SGHTA and FQGTGA. The CDR3 here is CASSRDRIDRELFF. The CDR3 bases are TGTGCCAGCAGCCGGGACAGGATAGACCGGGAGCTGTTTTTT.

The rearrangement joins TRBV30 to TRBJ1-1; D not certain. CDR3 size: 12 residues. Germline V gene sequence: CDR1 GTSNPN, CDR2 SVGIG (reference sequence). V gave up 0 bases and J gave up 0 bases, with 2 bases separating them. This chain's CDR3 is CAWSVLNTEAFF. Here the CDR3 DNA reads TGTGCCTGGAGTGTGCTGAACACTGAAGCTTTCTTT.

The V and J genes are TRBV30 and TRBJ2-1; TRBD2 matches 9 bases. The CDR3 totals 12 residues. The V gene's germline CDR1 is GTSNPN and CDR2 SVGIG (reference sequence). The CDR3 region has the DNA TGTTTAGCGGGAGACCCAAGGAATGAGCAGTTCTTC. It yields the protein CLAGDPRNEQFF.

A few counts support this clone. V and J are TRBV6-5 and TRBJ1-1; 7 bases are a match to TRBD1. The CDR3 runs 14 residues. V gave up 4 bases and J gave up 1 base; unmatched junction bases: 3. Germline V gives CDR1 MNHEY, CDR2 SVGAGI. The CDR3 nucleotides read TGTGCCAGCAGTTTCTGGACAGGGAACACTGAAGCTTTCTTT. It translates to CASSFWTGNTEAFF.

On this clone: The junction departs from germline at one end; a sequencing error may be responsible. The rearrangement joins TRBV19 to TRBJ1-2; D gene unclear. This CDR3 has 11 residues. The germline gives CDR1 LNHDA, CDR2 SQIVND (reference sequence). The CDR3 DNA sequence: TGTGCCTGTAGAGCTATAGATGGCTACACCTTC. Protein sequence: CACRAIDGYTF.

The V gene is TRBV20-1, the J gene TRBJ1-2; D gene ambiguous. Germline CDR1 is DFQATT and CDR2 is SNEGSKA (reference sequence). Trimming removed 6 bases at V and 2 bases at J, with 7 bases between. The CDR3 totals 11 residues. CDR3 in DNA: TGCAGTGCAACCCCGAACTATGGCTACACCTTC. Amino acids: CSATPNYGYTF.

V usage is TRBV10-1 and J usage is TRBJ2-7, with no clear D. Germline V gene lookup returns CDR1 WNHNN and CDR2 SYGVQD (reference sequence). V was cut by 2 bases and J by 5 bases, with 10 bases left in between. The CDR3 extends over 13 amino acids. The chain's CDR3 is CASSEASTHEQYF. CDR3 bases: TGCGCCAGCAGTGAGGCATCGACCCACGAGCAGTACTTC.

This chain connects TRBV5-1 to TRBJ2-2; D possibly uses TRBD1 or TRBD2 (6 bases each). This CDR3 has 16 residues. Trimming took off 5 bases at V and 0 bases at J, with 14 bases between the two ends. Germline V CDR1 and CDR2: SGHRS, YFSETQ. The CDR3 here is CASRQVGGANTGELFF. In DNA, the CDR3 is TGCGCCAGCAGACAAGTGGGGGGCGCGAACACCGGGGAGCTGTTTTTT.